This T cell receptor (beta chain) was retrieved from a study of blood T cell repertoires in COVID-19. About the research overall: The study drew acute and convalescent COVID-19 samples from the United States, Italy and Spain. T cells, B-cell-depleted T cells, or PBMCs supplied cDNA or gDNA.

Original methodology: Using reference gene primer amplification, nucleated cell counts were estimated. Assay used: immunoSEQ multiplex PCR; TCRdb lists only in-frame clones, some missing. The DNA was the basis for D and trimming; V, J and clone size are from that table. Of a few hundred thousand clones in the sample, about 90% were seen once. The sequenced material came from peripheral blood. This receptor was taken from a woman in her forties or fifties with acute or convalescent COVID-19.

The CDR3 DNA reads as TGTGCCGTAAGCCGGGACACACGTTACGAGCAGTACTTC. Its protein is CAVSRDTRYEQYF. V is TRBV2 and J is TRBJ2-7; TRBD1 might be the D (6 bases). Germline CDR1 and CDR2: SNHLY and FYNNEI. V dropped 11 bases and J dropped 4 bases, with 18 bases sitting between them. This CDR3 comprises 13 residues.